This T cell receptor beta chain comes out of a study of blood T cell repertoires in COVID-19. Generated by immunoSEQ multiplex PCR, the TCRdb table keeps only in-frame clones and is missing some. In the table there are under 300,000 clones, 84% of which are singletons. This CDR3 comprises 14 residues. Germline V gene lookup returns CDR1 SGHVS and CDR2 FNYEAQ. After removal of 3 bases from V and 4 bases from J, the junction contained 5 bases not matched to a gene. What was sequenced was peripheral blood. This clonotype was obtained from a woman in her thirties or forties who had recovered from COVID-19. V and J are TRBV7-6 and TRBJ1-1, with 7 bases lining up with TRBD1. The CDR3 sequence: CASSLATGSTEAFF. DNA of the CDR3: TGTGCCAGCAGCTTGGCGACAGGGAGCACTGAAGCTTTCTTT.